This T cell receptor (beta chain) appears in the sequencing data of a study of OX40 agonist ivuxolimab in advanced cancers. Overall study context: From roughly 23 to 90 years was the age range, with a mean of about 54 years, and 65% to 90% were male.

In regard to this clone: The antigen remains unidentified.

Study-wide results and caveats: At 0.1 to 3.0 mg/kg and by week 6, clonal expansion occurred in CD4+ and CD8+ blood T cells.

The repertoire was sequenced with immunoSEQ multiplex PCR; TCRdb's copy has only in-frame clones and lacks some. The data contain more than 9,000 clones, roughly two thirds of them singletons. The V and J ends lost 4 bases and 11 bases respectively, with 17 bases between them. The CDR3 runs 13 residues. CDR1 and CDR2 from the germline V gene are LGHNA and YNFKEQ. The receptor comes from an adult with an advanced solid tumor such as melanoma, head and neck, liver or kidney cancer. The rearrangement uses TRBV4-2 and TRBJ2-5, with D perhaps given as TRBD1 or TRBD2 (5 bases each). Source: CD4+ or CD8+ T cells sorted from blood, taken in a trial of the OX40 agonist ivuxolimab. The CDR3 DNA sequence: TGTGCCAGCAGCCGGGACCTAGGGGAAAGGCAGTACTTC. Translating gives CASSRDLGERQYF.